Below are 22 T cell receptor beta chains sequenced from a single sample in a study of monozygotic twins with inflammatory bowel disease. With the 5' RACE reads reprocessed, TCRdb shows one record per CDR3 protein and no DNA. This table holds approximately 200,000 distinct CDR3 sequences. Sequenced material: blood. The receptors shown here come from a human donor with ulcerative colitis or Crohn's disease, or a healthy co-twin of an affected twin (not recorded which).

V gene TRBV4-1 combines with J gene TRBJ2-3; TCRdb gives TRBD2 as the D gene, but with no DNA this cannot be confirmed. This CDR3 has 14 amino acids. Germline values: CDR1 MGHRA, CDR2 YSYEKL. The CDR3 is CASSPGPSTDTQYF.

This sequence joins TRBV12-5 and TRBJ2-2. The length of the CDR3 is 12 residues. The germline CDR1 and CDR2 sequences are LGHNT and FRNRAP. The chain's CDR3 is CASGFETGELFF. Full variable domain (rest looked up from reference TRBV12-5 and TRBJ2-2): DARVTQTPRHKVTEMGQEVTMRCQPILGHNTVFWYRQTMMQGLELLAYFRNRAPLDDSGMPKDRFSAEMPDATLATLKIQPSEPRDSAVYFCASGFETGELFFGEGSRLTVL.

This chain links TRBV12-3 or TRBV12-4 with TRBJ2-1; TCRdb designates TRBD2, a call that cannot be tested without DNA. The CDR3 totals 15 residues. The CDR3 is CASLGEGSSYNEQFF.

V usage is TRBV7-2 and J usage is TRBJ1-5; TCRdb outputs TRBD1, but without DNA this stays unchecked. Germline V gene lookup returns CDR1 SGHTA and CDR2 FQGNSA. The CDR3 consists of 13 residues. CDR3 in amino acids: CASSYRRGQPQHF.

The rearrangement links TRBV5-1 to TRBJ1-2; TCRdb calls TRBD1, which cannot be checked without DNA. This CDR3 has 13 amino acids. The germline V gene encodes CDR1 SGHRS and CDR2 YFSETQ. The CDR3 is CASSQTGNGGYTF.

The chain has TRBV5-6 and TRBJ2-7. Germline lookup yields CDR1 SGHDT and CDR2 YYEEEE. The CDR3 contains 14 residues. CDR3 in amino acids: CASSLDIFSYEQYF.

V gene TRBV20-1 combines with J gene TRBJ2-7; the D call of TRBD2 rests on TCRdb alone, since no DNA is present to check it. The CDR3 covers 15 residues. Germline values: CDR1 DFQATT, CDR2 SNEGSKA (reference sequence). CDR3 protein: CSARDLAGVAYEQYF.

The chain has TRBV7-9 and TRBJ1-1; absent DNA, TCRdb's TRBD1 call cannot be checked. The length of the CDR3 is 13 residues. Per the germline V gene, CDR1 is SEHNR and CDR2 is FQNEAQ (reference sequence). CDR3 in amino acids: CASLPRGSVEAFF.

The genes are TRBV28 and TRBJ1-2. This CDR3 comprises 12 residues. Germline values: CDR1 MDHEN, CDR2 SYDVKM. CDR3 residues: CASSLQNYGYTF.

This chain links TRBV6-5 with TRBJ1-3; the D call of TRBD1 rests on TCRdb alone, since no DNA is present to check it. Germline loops: CDR1 MNHEY, CDR2 SVGAGI. This CDR3 is built from 18 residues. CDR3 in amino acids: CASQRITGTGVSGNTIYF.

The chain has TRBV13 and TRBJ2-5; checking the TCRdb D call of TRBD2 is not possible without DNA. CDR3 size: 15 residues. CDR1 and CDR2 from the germline V gene are PRHDT and FYEKMQ (reference sequence). Here the CDR3 reads CASSLDGEIGETQYF.

The chain joins TRBV7-6 to TRBJ2-3; TCRdb proposes TRBD1, but this gene call is untestable without DNA. The CDR3 is 13 amino acids. Germline V gives CDR1 SGHVS, CDR2 FNYEAQ. The CDR3 protein is CASGRGNADTQYF.

The chain uses TRBV7-9 and TRBJ1-6. The CDR3 totals 13 residues. Germline CDR1 SEHNR, CDR2 FQNEAQ (reference sequence). This chain's CDR3 is CASGAQDNSPLHF.

The CDR3 loop reads CASSLDSLNTEAFF. This chain links TRBV5-6 with TRBJ1-1. CDR3 length equals 14 residues. The germline CDR1 and CDR2 sequences are SGHDT and YYEEEE. Drawing the rest from reference TRBV5-6 and TRBJ1-1, the complete variable domain is DAGVTQSPTHLIKTRGQQVTLRCSPKSGHDTVSWYQQALGQGPQFIFQYYEEEERQRGNFPDRFSGHQFPNYSSELNVNALLLGDSALYLCASSLDSLNTEAFFGQGTRLTVV.

The chain couples TRBV5-6 to TRBJ2-3; with no DNA, the TCRdb D assignment of TRBD1 cannot be verified. CDR1 is SGHDT and CDR2 is YYEEEE in the germline V gene. This CDR3 has 16 residues. CDR3 in amino acids: CASSFIPGTSTDTQYF.

V usage is TRBV7-2 and J usage is TRBJ2-1; TCRdb selects TRBD1, and the lack of DNA leaves this call unchecked. This CDR3 is built from 13 residues. CDR1 is SGHTA and CDR2 is FQGNSA in the germline V gene. This chain's CDR3 is CASSFAQGDEQFF.

The chain employs TRBV7-6 and TRBJ1-1. The CDR3 is 15 residues long. Germline V lookup: CDR1 SGHVS, CDR2 FNYEAQ. The CDR3 loop reads CASSAYGSGNTEAFF.

This chain links TRBV6-2 or TRBV6-3 with TRBJ2-2. CDR3 length equals 15 residues. CDR1 and CDR2 (germline): MNHEY, SVGEGT. The CDR3 sequence: CASTVQTPNTGELFF.

The chain employs TRBV6-5 and TRBJ2-7. The V gene's germline CDR1 is MNHEY and CDR2 SVGAGI. This CDR3 is built from 14 residues. The CDR3: CASSYNIRPYEQYF.

The J gene is TRBJ1-5, the V gene TRBV7-2; TCRdb's D call, TRBD1, is unchecked because there is no DNA. Germline lookup yields CDR1 SGHTA and CDR2 FQGNSA. The CDR3 runs 13 residues. CDR3: CASSRGASQPQHF. The full variable domain, in which reference TRBV7-2 and TRBJ1-5 provide the parts outside the CDR3, is GAGVSQSPSNKVTEKGKDVELRCDPISGHTALYWYRQSLGQGLEFLIYFQGNSAPDKSGLPSDRFSAERTGGSVSTLTIQRTQQEDSAVYLCASSRGASQPQHFGDGTRLSIL.

The chain employs TRBV27 and TRBJ2-3; TCRdb's D call of TRBD2 is untestable without DNA. Germline V gene lookup returns CDR1 MNHEY and CDR2 SMNVEV (reference sequence). The CDR3 spans 15 residues. CDR3 in amino acids: CASKREGTSTDTQYF.

The chain employs TRBV28 and TRBJ2-6; the TCRdb call, TRBD2, lacks DNA for checking. CDR3 size: 17 residues. The V gene's germline CDR1 is MDHEN and CDR2 SYDVKM. The CDR3 protein is CASSRPSGLSGANVLTF.